This TCR beta chain was captured by sequencing in a study of T-cell memory formation after mild COVID-19. General study results and limits: Second-wave clones peaking on day 37 lacked confirmed SARS-CoV-2 specificity.

One entry per CDR3 protein results from TCRdb running MiXCR on the 5' RACE reads. The data contain a few hundred thousand distinct CDR3 sequences, 20% to 25% of them singletons. With regard to this clonotype: Its antigen is unknown.

Sequenced sample: PBMCs or a T cell subset sorted from them (not recorded which). The TCR originated in a man between 18 and 29 years old who had mild COVID-19 (a few samples of this study predate the infection). Cell type and time point are not known.

CDR3 coding DNA: TGCGCCAGCAGCTTGGCCGTGATGAACACCGGGGAGCTGTTTTTT. Its translation is CASSLAVMNTGELFF. The rearrangement uses TRBV5-1 and TRBJ2-2; D not resolved. The ends were cut back, 0 bases at V and 1 base at J, with 7 bases in the middle. CDR1 is SGHRS, CDR2 YFSETQ, per germline. CDR3 length equals 15 residues.